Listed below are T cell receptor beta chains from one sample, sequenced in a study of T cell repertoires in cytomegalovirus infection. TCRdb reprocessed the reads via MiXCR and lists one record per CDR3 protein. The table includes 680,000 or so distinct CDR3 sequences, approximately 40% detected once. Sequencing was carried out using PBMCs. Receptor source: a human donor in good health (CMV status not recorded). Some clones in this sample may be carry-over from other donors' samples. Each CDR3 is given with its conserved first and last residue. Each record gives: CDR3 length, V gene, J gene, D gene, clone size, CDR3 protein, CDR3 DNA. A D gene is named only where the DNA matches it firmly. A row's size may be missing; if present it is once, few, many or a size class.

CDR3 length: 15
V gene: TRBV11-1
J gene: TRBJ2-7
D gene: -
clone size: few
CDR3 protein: CASSLVASNPYEQYF
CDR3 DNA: TGTGCCAGCAGCTTAGTTGCGAGTAACCCCTACGAGCAGTACTTC

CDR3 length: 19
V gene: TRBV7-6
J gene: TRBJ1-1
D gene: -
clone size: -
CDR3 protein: CASSLWARGAKKGNTEAFF
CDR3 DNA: TGTGCCAGCAGCTTATGGGCTCGAGGGGCAAAAAAGGGGAACACTGAAGCTTTCTTT

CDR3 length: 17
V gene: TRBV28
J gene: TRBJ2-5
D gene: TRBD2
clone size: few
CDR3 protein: CASSLRAGTSGRSTQYF
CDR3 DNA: TGTGCCAGCAGTTTGCGAGCCGGGACTAGCGGGAGATCTACCCAGTACTTC

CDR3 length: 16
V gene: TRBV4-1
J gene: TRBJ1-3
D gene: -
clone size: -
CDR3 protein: CASSQVAGRGKDTIYF
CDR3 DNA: TGCGCCAGCAGCCAAGTGGCGGGACGTGGCAAGGACACCATATATTTT

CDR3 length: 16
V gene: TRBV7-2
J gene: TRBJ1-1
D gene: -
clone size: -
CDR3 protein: CASSFRYGEGDTEAFF
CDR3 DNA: TGTGCCAGCAGCTTTCGTTACGGGGAGGGTGACACTGAAGCTTTCTTT

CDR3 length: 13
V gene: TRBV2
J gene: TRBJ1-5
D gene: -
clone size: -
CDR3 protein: CASIRGENQPQHF
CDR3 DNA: TGTGCCAGCATCCGAGGTGAAAATCAGCCCCAGCATTTT

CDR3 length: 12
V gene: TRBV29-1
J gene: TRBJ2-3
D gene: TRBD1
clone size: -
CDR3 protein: CSSDRGTDTQYF
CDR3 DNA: TGCAGCTCCGACAGGGGCACAGATACGCAGTATTTT

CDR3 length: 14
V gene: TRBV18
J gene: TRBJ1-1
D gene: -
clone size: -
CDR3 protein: CASSPLVRNTEAFF
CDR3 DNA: TGTGCCAGCTCACCGCTTGTTAGGAACACTGAAGCTTTCTTT

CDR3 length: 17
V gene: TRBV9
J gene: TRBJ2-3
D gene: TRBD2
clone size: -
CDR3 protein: CASSPLRASGDTDTQYF
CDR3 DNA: TGTGCCAGCAGCCCACTGCGAGCTAGCGGGGACACAGATACGCAGTATTTT

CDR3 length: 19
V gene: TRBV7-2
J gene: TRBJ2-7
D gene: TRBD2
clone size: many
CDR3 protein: CASSLVPGLAGGGLDEQYF
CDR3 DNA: TGTGCCAGCAGCTTAGTCCCGGGACTAGCGGGAGGAGGTTTAGACGAGCAGTACTTC

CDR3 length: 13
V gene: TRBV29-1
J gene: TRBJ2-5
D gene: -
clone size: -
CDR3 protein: CSVSPIMGETQYF
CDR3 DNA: TGCAGCGTTAGCCCGATTATGGGAGAGACCCAGTACTTC

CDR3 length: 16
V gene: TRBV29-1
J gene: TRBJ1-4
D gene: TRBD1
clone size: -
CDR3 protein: CSVEDLGTGFNEKLFF
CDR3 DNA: TGCAGCGTTGAAGATCTAGGGACAGGGTTTAATGAAAAACTGTTTTTT

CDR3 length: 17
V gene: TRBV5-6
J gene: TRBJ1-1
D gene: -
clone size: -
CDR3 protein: CASSLGGPRDSNTEAFF
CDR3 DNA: TGTGCCAGCAGCTTGGGGGGACCCAGGGACTCAAACACTGAAGCTTTCTTT

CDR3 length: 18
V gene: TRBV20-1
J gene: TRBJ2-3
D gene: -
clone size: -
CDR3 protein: CSARSPGGAGGPTDTQYF
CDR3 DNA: TGCAGTGCTAGATCCCCCGGCGGGGCCGGCGGACCCACAGATACGCAGTATTTT

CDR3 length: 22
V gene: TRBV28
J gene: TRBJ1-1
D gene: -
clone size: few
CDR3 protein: CASSLSSGSSQGRAILLGEAFF
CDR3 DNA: TGTGCCAGCAGTTTGAGTTCGGGTAGTAGTCAGGGCAGGGCCATTTTATTGGGTGAAGCTTTCTTT

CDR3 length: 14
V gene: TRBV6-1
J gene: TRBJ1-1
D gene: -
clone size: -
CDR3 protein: CASSFRSMNTEAFF
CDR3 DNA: TGTGCCAGCAGCTTCAGGTCCATGAACACTGAAGCTTTCTTT

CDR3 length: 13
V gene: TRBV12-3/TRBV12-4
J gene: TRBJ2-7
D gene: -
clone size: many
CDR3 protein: CASSSRGRGEQYF
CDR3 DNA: TGTGCCAGCAGTTCCAGGGGACGGGGCGAGCAGTACTTC

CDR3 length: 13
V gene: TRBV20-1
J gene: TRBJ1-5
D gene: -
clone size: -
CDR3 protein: CSARPGGNQPQHF
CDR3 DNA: TGCAGTGCTAGACCCGGGGGCAATCAGCCCCAGCATTTT

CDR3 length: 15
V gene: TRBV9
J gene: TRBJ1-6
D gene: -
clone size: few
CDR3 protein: CASSVAAQGNSPLHF
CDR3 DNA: TGTGCCAGCAGCGTAGCAGCCCAGGGAAACTCACCCCTCCACTTT

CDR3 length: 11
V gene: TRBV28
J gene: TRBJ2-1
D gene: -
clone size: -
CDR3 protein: CASMGNNEQFF
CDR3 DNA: TGTGCCAGCATGGGAAACAATGAGCAGTTCTTC

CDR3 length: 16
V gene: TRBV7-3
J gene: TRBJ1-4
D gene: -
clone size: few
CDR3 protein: CASSPPTWTCSEKLFF
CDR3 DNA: TGTGCCAGCAGCCCCCCAACGTGGACCTGCAGTGAAAAACTGTTTTTT

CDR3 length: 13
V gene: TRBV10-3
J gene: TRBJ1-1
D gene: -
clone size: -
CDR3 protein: CAISETVEGGAFF
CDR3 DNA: TGTGCCATCAGTGAAACGGTTGAGGGAGGAGCTTTCTTT

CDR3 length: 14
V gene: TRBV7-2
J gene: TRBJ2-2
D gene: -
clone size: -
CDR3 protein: CASSLAIGIGDLFF
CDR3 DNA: TGTGCCAGCAGCTTAGCGATAGGGATCGGGGATCTGTTTTTT

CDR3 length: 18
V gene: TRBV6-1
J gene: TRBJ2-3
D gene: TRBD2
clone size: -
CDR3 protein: CASSEQRGGSWRTDTQYF
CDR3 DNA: TGTGCCAGCAGTGAACAGCGGGGGGGCTCTTGGCGCACAGATACGCAGTATTTT

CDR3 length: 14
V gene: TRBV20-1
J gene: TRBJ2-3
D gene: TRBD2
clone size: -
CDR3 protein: CSAYWTSGTDTQYF
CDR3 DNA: TGCAGTGCTTATTGGACTAGCGGCACAGATACGCAGTATTTT

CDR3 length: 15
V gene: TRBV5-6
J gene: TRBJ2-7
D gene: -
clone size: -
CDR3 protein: CASSLRSRISYEQYF
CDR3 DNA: TGTGCCAGCAGCCTTAGGAGCCGTATCTCCTACGAGCAGTACTTC

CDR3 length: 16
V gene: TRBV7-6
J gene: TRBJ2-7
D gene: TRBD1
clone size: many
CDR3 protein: CASSSTPGQGYNEQYF
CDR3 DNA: TGTGCCAGCAGCTCTACTCCGGGACAGGGCTACAACGAGCAGTACTTC

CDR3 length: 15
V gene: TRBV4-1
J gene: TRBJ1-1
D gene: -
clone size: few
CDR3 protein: CASSQEGVMNTEAFF
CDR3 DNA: TGCGCCAGCAGCCAAGAAGGGGTCATGAACACTGAAGCTTTCTTT

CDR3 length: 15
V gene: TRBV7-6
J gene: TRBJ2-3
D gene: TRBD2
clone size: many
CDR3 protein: CASSLRGRFSDTQYF
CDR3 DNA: TGTGCCAGCAGCTTGCGCGGGAGGTTTTCAGATACGCAGTATTTT

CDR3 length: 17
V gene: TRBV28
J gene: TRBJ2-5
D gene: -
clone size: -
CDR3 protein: CASSLGGRRSEQETQYF
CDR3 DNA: TGTGCCAGCAGTTTAGGTGGCCGGCGGTCTGAACAAGAGACCCAGTACTTC

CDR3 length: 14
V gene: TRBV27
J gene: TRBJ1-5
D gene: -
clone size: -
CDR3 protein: CASSISDSDQPQHF
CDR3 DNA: TGTGCCAGCAGCATCTCGGACAGTGATCAGCCCCAGCATTTT

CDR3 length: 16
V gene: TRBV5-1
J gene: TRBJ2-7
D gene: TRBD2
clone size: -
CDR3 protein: CASSPMPGTSVYEQYF
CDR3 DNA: TGCGCCAGCAGTCCAATGCCCGGGACTAGCGTCTACGAGCAGTACTTC